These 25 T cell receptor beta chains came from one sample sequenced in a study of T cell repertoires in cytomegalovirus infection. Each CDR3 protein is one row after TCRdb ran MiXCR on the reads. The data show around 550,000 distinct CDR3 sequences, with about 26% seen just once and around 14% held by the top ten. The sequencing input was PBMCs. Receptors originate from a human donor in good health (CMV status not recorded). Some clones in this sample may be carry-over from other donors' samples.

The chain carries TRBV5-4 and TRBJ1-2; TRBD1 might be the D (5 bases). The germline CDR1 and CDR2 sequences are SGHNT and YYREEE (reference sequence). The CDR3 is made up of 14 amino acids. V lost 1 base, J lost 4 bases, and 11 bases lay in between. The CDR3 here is CASSLSAGTYGYTF. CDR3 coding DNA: TGTGCCAGCAGCTTGAGTGCAGGGACCTATGGCTACACCTTC. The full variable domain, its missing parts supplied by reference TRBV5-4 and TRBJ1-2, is ETGVTQSPTHLIKTRGQQVTLRCSSQSGHNTVSWYQQALGQGPQFIFQYYREEENGRGNFPPRFSGLQFPNYSSELNVNALELDDSALYLCASSLSAGTYGYTFGSGTRLTVV.

CDR3 residues: CASSFTSGVANEQFF. CDR3 nucleotide sequence: TGCGCCAGCAGCTTTACCTCGGGAGTGGCCAATGAGCAGTTCTTC. The V call is TRBV5-1, the J call TRBJ2-1; a weak D match, TRBD2 (6 bases). The ends were cut back, 2 bases at V and 6 bases at J, with 15 bases in the middle. The germline CDR1 and CDR2 sequences are SGHRS and YFSETQ. The CDR3 loop spans 15 amino acids.

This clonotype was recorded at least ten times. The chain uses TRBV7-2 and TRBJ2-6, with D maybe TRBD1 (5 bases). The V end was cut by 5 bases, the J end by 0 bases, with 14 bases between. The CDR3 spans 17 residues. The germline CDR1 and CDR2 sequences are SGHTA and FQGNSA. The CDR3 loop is CASSQNPTGSGANVLTF. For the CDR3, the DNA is TGTGCCAGCAGCCAAAACCCAACAGGCTCTGGGGCCAACGTCCTGACTTTC.

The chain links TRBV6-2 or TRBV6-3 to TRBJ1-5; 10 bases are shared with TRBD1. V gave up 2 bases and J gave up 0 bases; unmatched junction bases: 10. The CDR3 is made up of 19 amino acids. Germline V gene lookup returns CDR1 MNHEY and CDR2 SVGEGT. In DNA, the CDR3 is TGTGCCAGCAGTTACACCGGGACAGGGGACCCCCTTAGCAATCAGCCCCAGCATTTT. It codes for CASSYTGTGDPLSNQPQHF.

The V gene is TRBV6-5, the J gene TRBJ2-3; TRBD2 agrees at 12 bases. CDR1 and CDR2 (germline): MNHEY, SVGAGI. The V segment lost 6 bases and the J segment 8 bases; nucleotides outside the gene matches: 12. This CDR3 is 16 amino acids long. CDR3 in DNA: TGTGCCAGCAGACGAATTCTAGCGGGAGGGCCCGGTACGCAGTATTTT. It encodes CASRRILAGGPGTQYF.

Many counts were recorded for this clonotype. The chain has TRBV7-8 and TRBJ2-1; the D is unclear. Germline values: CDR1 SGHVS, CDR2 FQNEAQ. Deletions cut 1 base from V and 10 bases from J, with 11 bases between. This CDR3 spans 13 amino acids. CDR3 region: CASSLGLLSEQFF. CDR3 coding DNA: TGTGCCAGCAGCTTAGGATTGCTTTCAGAGCAGTTCTTC. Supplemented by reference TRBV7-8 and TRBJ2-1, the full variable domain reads GAGVSQSPRYKVAKRGQDVALRCDPISGHVSLFWYQQALGQGPEFLTYFQNEAQLDKSGLPSDRFFAERPEGSVSTLKIQRTQQEDSAVYLCASSLGLLSEQFFGPGTRLTVL.

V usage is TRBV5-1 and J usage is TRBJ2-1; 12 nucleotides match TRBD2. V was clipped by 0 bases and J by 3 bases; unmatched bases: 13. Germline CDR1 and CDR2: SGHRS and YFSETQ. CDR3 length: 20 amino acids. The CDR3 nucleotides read TGCGCCAGCAGCTTGGCCGGGGGCCGGACTAGCGGGAACCTCTACAATGAGCAGTTCTTC. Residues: CASSLAGGRTSGNLYNEQFF.

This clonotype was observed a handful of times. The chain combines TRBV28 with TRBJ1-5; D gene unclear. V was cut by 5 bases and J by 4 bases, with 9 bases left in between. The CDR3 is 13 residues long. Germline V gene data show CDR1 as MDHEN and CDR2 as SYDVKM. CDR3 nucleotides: TGTGCCAGCAGTCAACTTTCGAATCAGCCCCAGCATTTT. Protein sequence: CASSQLSNQPQHF.

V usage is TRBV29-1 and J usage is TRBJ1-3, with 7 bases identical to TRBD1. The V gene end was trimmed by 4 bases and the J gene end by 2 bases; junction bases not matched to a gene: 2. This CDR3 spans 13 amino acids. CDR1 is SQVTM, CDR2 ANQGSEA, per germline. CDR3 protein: CSVGQGAGNTIYF. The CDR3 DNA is TGCAGCGTTGGACAGGGAGCTGGAAACACCATATATTTT.

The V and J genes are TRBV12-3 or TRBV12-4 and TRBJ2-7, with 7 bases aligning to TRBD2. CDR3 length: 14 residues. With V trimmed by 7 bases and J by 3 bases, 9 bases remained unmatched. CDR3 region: CASTRDYLNYEQYF. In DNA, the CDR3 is TGTGCCAGCACTCGGGACTACCTGAACTACGAGCAGTACTTC.

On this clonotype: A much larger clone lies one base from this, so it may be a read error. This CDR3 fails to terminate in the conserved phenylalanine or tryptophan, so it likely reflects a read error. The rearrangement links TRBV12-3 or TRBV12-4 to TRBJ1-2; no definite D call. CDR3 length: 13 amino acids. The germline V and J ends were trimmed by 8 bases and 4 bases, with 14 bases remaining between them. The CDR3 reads CASAIGLGYGYTI. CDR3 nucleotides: TGTGCCAGCGCCATCGGCCTGGGCTATGGCTACACCATC.

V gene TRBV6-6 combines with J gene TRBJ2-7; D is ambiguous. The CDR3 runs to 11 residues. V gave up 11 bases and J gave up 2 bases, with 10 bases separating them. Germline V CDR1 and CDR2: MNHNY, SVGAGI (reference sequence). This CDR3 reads CAAKAAYEQYF. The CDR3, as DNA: TGTGCCGCCAAGGCTGCCTACGAGCAGTACTTC.

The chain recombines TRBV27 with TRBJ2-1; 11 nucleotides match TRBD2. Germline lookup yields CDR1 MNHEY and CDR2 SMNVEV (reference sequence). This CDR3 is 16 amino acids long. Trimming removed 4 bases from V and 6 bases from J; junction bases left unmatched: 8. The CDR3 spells CASSSWTSGSLNEQFF. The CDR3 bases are TGTGCCAGCAGTTCCTGGACTAGCGGGTCGCTCAATGAGCAGTTCTTC.

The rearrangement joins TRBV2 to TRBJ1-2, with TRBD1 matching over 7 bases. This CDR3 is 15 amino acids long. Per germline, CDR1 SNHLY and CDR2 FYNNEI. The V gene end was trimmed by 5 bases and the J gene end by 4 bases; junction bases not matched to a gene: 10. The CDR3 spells CASSLKTGQSYGYTF. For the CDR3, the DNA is TGTGCCAGCAGTTTAAAAACGGGACAGAGCTATGGCTACACCTTC. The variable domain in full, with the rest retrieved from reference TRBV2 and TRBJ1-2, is EPEVTQTPSHQVTQMGQEVILRCVPISNHLYFYWYRQILGQKVEFLVSFYNNEISEKSEIFDDQFSVERPDGSNFTLKIRSTKLEDSAMYFCASSLKTGQSYGYTFGSGTRLTVV.

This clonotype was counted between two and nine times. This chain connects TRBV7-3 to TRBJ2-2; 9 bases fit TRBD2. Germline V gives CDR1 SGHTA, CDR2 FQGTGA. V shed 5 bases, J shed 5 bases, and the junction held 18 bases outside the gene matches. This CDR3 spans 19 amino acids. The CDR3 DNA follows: TGTGCCAGCAGCCCCCTCCAAGGAGCGGGGGGCTGGCGTACCGGGGAGCTGTTTTTT. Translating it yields CASSPLQGAGGWRTGELFF.

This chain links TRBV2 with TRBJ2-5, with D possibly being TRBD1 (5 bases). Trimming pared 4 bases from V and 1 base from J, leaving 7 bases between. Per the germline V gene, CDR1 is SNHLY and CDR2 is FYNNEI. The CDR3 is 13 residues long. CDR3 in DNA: TGTGCCAGCAGTGTGCAGGGCCAAGAGACCCAGTACTTC. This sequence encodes CASSVQGQETQYF.

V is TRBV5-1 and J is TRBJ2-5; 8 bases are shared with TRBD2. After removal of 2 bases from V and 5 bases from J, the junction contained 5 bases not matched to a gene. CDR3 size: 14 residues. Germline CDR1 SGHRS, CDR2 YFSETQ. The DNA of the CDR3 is TGCGCCAGCAGCTTAAGCGGGAGTACGGAGACCCAGTACTTC. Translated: CASSLSGSTETQYF.

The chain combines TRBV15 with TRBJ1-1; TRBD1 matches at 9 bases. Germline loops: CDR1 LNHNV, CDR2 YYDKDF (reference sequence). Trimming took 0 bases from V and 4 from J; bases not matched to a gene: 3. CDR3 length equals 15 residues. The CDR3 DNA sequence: TGTGCCACCAGCAGAGATTTGACAGGGGGCACTGAAGCTTTCTTT. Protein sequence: CATSRDLTGGTEAFF.

The CDR3 DNA follows: TGTGCCAGCAGCCAAATAACCGGGACTAGCGGGACAGATAACACCGGGGAGCTGTTTTTT. It specifies CASSQITGTSGTDNTGELFF. The chain joins TRBV7-6 to TRBJ2-2; 13 positions agree with TRBD2. This CDR3 has 20 amino acids. Germline CDR1 and CDR2: SGHVS and FNYEAQ. V dropped 5 bases and J dropped 2; count of bases not matched to a gene: 14.

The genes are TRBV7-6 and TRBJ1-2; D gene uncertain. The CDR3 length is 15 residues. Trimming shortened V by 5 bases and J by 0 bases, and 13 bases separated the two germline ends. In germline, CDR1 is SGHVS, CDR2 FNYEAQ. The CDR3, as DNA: TGTGCCAGCAGCCCAAACCCGGCAGCTAACTATGGCTACACCTTC. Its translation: CASSPNPAANYGYTF. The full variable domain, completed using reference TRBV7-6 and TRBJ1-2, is GAGVSQSPRYKVTKRGQDVALRCDPISGHVSLYWYRQALGQGPEFLTYFNYEAQQDKSGLPNDRFSAERPEGSISTLTIQRTEQRDSAMYRCASSPNPAANYGYTFGSGTRLTVV.

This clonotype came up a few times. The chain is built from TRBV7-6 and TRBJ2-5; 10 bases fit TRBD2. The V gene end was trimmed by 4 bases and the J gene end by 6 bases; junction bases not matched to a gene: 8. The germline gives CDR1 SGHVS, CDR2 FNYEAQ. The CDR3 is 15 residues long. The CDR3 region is CASSSTSGTRKTQYF. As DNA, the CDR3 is TGTGCCAGCAGCTCAACTAGCGGGACTAGAAAGACCCAGTACTTC.

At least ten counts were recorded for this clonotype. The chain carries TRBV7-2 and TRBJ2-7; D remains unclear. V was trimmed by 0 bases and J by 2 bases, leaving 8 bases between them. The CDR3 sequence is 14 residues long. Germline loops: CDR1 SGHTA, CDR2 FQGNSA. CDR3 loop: CASSLASLAYEQYF. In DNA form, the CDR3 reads TGTGCCAGCAGCTTAGCGTCTCTTGCCTACGAGCAGTACTTC. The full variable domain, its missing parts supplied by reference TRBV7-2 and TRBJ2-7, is GAGVSQSPSNKVTEKGKDVELRCDPISGHTALYWYRQSLGQGLEFLIYFQGNSAPDKSGLPSDRFSAERTGGSVSTLTIQRTQQEDSAVYLCASSLASLAYEQYFGPGTRLTVT.

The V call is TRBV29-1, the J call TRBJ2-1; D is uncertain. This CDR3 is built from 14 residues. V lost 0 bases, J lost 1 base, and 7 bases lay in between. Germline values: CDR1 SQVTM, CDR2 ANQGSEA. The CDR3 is CSVEDTLSYNEQFF. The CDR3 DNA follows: TGCAGCGTTGAAGATACACTGTCCTACAATGAGCAGTTCTTC.

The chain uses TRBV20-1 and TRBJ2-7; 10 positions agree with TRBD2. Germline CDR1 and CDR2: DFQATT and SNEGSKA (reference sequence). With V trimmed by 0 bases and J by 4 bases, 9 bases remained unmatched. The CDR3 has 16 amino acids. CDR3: CSARDSLAGVWYEQYF. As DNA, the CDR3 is TGCAGTGCTAGAGATAGCCTAGCGGGAGTATGGTACGAGCAGTACTTC.

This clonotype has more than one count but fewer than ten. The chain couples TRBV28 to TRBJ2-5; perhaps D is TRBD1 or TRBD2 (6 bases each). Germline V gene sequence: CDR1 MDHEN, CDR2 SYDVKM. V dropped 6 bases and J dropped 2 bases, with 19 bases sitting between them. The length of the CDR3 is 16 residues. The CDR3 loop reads CASSWGAGGGQETQYF. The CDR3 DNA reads TGTGCCAGCAGCTGGGGGGCGGGTGGGGGGCAAGAGACCCAGTACTTC.